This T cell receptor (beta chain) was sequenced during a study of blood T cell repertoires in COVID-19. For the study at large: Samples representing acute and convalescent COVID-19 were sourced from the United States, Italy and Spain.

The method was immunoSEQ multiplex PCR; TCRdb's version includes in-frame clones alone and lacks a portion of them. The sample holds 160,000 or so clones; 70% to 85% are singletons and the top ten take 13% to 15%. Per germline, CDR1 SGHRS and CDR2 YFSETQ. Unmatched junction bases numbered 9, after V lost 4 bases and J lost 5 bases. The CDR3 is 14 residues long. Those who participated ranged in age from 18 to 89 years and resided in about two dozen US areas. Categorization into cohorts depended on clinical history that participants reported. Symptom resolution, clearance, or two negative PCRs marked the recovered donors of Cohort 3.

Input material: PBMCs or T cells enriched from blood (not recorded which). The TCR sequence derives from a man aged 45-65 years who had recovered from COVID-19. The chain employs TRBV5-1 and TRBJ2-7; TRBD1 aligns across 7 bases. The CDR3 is CASSDLRGRHEQYF. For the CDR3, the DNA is TGCGCCAGCAGCGACCTGAGGGGGCGCCACGAGCAGTACTTC.